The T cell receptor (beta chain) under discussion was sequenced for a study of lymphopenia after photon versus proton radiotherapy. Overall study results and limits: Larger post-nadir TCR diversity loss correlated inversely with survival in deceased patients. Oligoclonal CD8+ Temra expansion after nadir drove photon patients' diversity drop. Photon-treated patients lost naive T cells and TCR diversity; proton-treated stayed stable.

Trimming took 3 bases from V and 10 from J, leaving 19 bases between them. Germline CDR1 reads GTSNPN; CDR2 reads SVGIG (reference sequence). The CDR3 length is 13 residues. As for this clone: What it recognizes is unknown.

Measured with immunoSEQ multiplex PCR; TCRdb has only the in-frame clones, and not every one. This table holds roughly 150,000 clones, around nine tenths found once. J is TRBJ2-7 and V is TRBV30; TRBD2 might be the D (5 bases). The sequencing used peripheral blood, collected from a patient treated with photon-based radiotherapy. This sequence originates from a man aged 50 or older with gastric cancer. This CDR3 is CAWRTSGASEQYF. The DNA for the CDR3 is TGTGCCTGGAGAACCAGCGGAGCGTCGGAACAGTACTTC.